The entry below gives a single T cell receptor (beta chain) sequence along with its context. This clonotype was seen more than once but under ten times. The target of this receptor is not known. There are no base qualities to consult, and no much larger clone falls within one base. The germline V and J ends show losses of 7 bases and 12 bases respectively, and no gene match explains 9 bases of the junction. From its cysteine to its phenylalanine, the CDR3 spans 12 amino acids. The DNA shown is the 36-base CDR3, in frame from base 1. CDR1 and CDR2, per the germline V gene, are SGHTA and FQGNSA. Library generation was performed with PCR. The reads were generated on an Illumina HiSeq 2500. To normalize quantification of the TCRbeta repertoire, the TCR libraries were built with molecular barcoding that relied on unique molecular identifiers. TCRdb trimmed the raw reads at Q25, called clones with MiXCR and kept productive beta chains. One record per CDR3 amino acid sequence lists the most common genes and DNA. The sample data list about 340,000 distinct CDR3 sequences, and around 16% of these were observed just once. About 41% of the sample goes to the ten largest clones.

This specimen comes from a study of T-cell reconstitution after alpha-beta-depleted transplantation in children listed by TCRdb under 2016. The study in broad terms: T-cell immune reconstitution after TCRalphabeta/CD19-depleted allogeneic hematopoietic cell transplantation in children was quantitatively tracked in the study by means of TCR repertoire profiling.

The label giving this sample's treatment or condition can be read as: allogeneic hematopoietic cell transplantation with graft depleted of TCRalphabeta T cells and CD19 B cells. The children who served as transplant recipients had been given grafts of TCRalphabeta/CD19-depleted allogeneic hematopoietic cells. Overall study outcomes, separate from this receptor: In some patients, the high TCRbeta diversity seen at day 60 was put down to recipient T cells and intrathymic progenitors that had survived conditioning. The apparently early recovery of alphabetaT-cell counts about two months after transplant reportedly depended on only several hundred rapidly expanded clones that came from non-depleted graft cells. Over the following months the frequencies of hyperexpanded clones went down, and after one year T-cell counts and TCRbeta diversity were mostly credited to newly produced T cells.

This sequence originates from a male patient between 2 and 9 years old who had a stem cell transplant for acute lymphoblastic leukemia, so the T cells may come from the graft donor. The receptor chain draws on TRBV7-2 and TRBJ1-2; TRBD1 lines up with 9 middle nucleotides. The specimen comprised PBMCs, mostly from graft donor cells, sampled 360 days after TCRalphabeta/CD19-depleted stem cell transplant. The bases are TGTGCCAGCAAGGTCCGGACAGGGGCAAACACCTTC. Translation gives CASKVRTGANTF.